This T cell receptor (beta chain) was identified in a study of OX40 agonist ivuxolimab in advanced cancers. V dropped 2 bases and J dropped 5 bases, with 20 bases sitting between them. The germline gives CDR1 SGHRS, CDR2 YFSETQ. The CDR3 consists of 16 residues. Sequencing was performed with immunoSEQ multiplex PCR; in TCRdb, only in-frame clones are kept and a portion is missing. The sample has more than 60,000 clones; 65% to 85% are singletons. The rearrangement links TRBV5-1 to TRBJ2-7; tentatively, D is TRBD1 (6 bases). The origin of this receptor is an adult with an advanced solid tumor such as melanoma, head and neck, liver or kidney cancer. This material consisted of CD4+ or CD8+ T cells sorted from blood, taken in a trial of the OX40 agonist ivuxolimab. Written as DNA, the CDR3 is TGCGCCAGCAGCTTTGCAGGGGCACCCCGGAGCGACGAGCAGTACTTC. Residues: CASSFAGAPRSDEQYF.